This TCR beta chain came from a study of cytomegalovirus exposure and HLA in healthy donors. The CDR3 runs to 17 residues. The germline CDR1 and CDR2 sequences are SGHTA and FQGNSA. V lost 1 base and J lost 4, with 20 bases in between. Repertoires were generated with immunoSEQ multiplex PCR, while TCRdb's copy carries only in-frame clones and drops some. The sample consists of fewer than 120,000 clones, approximately 89% of them appearing once. A word on this clone: What it recognizes is unknown.

Study-wide results and caveats: The CMV antigen specificity of a few CMV-associated chains was confirmed through in vitro analysis. The authors enumerated some 170 TCR beta chains as linked to cytomegalovirus. Most TCR sequences were seen very rarely across donors, but some public TCRs occurred in many.

Specimen: PBMCs. The chain combines TRBV7-2 with TRBJ2-7; D is possibly TRBD2 (5 bases). The receptor's source is a woman in her late teens or twenties in good health and CMV-seronegative. CDR3 DNA sequence: TGTGCCAGCAGCTTAGGGCTAGCATCCTTCGCCTCTTACGAGCAGTACTTC. Translating gives CASSLGLASFASYEQYF. The whole variable domain, filled in from reference TRBV7-2 and TRBJ2-7, reads GAGVSQSPSNKVTEKGKDVELRCDPISGHTALYWYRQSLGQGLEFLIYFQGNSAPDKSGLPSDRFSAERTGGSVSTLTIQRTQQEDSAVYLCASSLGLASFASYEQYFGPGTRLTVT.